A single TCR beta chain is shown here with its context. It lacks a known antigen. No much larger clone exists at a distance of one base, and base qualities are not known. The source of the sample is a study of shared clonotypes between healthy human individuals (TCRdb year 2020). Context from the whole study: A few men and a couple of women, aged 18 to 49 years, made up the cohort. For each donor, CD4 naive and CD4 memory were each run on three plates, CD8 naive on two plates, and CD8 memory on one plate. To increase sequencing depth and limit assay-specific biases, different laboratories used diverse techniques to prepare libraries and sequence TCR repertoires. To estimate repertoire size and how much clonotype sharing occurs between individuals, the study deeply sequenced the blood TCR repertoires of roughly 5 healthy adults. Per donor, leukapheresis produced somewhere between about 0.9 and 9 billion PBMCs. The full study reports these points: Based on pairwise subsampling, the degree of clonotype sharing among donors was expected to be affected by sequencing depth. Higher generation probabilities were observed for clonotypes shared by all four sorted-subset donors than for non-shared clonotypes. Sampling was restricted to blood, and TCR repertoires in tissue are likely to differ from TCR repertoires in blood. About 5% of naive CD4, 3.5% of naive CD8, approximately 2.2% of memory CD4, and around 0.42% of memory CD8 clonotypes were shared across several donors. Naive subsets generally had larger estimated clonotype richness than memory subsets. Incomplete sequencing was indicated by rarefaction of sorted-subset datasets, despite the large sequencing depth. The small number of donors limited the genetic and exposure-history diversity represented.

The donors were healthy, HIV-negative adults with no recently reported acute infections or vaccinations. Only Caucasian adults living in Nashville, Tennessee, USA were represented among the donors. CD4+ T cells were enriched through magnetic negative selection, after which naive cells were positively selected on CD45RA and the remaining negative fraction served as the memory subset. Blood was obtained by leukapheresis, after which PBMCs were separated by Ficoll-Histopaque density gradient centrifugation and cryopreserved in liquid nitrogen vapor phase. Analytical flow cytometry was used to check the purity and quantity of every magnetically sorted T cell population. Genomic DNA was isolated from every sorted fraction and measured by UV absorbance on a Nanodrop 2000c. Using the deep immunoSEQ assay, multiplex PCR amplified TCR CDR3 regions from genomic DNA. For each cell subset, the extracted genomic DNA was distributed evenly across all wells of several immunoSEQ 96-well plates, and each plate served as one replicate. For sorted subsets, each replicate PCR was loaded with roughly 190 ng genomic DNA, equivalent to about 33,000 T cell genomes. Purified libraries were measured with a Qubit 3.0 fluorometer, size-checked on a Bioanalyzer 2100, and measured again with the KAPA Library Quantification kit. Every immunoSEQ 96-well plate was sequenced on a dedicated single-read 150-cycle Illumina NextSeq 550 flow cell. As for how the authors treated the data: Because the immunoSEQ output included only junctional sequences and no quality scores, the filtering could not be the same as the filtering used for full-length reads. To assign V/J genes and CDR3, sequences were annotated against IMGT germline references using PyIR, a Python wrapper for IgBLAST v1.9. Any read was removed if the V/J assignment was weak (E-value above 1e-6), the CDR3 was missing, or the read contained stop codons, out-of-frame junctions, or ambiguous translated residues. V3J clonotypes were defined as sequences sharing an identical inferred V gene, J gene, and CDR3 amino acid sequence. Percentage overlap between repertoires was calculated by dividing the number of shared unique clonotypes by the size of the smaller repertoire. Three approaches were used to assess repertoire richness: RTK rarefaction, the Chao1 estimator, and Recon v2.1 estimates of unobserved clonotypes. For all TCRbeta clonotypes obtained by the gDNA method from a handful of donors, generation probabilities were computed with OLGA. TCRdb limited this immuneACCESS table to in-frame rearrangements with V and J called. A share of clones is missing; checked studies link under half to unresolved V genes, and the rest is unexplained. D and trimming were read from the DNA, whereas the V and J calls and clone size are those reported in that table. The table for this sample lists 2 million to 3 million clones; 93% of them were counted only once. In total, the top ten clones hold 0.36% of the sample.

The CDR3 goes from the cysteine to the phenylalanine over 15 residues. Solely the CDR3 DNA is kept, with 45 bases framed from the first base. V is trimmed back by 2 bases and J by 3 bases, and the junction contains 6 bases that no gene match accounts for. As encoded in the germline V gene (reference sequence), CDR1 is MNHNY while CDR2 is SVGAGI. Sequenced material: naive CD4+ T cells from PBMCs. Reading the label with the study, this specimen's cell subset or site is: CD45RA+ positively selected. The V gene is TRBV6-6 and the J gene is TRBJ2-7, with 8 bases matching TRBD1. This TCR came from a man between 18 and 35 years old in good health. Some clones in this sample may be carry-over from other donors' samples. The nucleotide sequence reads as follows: TGTGCCAGCAGTTACCATTCGGGACAGGACTACGAGCAGTACTTC. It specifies CASSYHSGQDYEQYF.